This TCR beta chain was sequenced for a study of T-cell memory formation after mild COVID-19. The CDR3 extends over 17 amino acids. Germline V gene sequence: CDR1 SGHTA, CDR2 FQGNSA. V shed 1 base and J 1 base; nucleotides not matched to a gene: 6. TCRdb ran MiXCR on the 5' RACE reads and lists one entry per CDR3 protein. This sample carries 350,000 to 450,000 distinct CDR3 sequences, approximately 29% of them seen once, and the ten largest clones take approximately 13%. Source material: PBMCs or a T cell subset sorted from them (not recorded which). J is TRBJ2-1 and V is TRBV7-2; 8 bases are a match to TRBD2. The origin of this receptor is an adult woman who had mild COVID-19 (a few samples of this study predate the infection). Cell type and time point are not known. The CDR3: CASSLDTGGPSYNEQFF. For the CDR3, the DNA is TGTGCCAGCAGCTTAGATACGGGGGGGCCGTCCTACAATGAGCAGTTCTTC.